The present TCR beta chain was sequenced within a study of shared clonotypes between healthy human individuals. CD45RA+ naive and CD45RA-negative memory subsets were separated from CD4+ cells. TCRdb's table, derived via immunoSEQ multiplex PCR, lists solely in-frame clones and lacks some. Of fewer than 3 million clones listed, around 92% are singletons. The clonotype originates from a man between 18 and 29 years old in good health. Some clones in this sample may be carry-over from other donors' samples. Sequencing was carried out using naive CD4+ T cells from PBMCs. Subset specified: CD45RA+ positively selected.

The CDR3 sequence is CSVEVRLAGGYNEQFF. The CDR3 nucleotides are TGCAGCGTTGAAGTCCGACTAGCGGGAGGCTACAATGAGCAGTTCTTC. V and J are TRBV29-1 and TRBJ2-1; TRBD2 agrees at 13 bases. V gave up 1 base and J gave up 3 bases; unmatched junction bases: 3. Germline CDR1 SQVTM, CDR2 ANQGSEA. The CDR3 contains 16 residues.